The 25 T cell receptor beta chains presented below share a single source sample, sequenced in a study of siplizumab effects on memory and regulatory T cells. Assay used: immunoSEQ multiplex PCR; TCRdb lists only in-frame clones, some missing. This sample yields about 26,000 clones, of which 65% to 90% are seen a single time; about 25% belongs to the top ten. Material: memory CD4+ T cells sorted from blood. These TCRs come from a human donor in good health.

The CDR3 region has the DNA TGTGCCACCACCGGGACCTCCTCCTACGAGCAGTACTTC. It is translated as CATTGTSSYEQYF. This chain connects TRBV28 to TRBJ2-7; D possibly matches TRBD1 or TRBD2 (5 bases each). The CDR3 spans 13 residues. CDR1 is MDHEN, CDR2 SYDVKM, per germline. Trimming pared 10 bases from V and 0 bases from J, leaving 13 bases between. Variable domain in full (rest from reference TRBV28 and TRBJ2-7): DVKVTQSSRYLVKRTGEKVFLECVQDMDHENMFWYRQDPGLGLRLIYFSYDVKMKEKGDIPEGYSVSREKKERFSLILESASTNQTSMYLCATTGTSSYEQYFGPGTRLTVT.

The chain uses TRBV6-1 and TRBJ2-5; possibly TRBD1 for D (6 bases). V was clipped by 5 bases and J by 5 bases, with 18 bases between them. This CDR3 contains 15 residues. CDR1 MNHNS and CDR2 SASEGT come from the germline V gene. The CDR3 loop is CASSQTQGAGETQYF. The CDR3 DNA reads TGTGCCAGCAGTCAAACACAGGGTGCTGGGGAGACCCAGTACTTC.

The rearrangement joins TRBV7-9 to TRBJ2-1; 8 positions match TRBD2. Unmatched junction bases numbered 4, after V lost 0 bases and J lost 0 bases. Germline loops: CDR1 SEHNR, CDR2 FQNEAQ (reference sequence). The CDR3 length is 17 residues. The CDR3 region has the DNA TGTGCCAGCAGCTTAGCACCCGGGAGGGCCTCCTACAATGAGCAGTTCTTC. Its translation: CASSLAPGRASYNEQFF.

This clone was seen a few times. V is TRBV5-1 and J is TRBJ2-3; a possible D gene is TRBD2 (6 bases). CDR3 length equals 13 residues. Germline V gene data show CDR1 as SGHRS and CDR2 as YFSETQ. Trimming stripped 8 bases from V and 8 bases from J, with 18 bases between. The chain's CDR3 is CASQGTGDGTQYF. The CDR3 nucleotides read TGCGCCAGTCAAGGGACGGGAGACGGTACGCAGTATTTT. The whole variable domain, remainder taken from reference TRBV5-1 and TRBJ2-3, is KAGVTQTPRYLIKTRGQQVTLSCSPISGHRSVSWYQQTPGQGLQFLFEYFSETQRNKGNFPGRFSGRQFSNSRSEMNVSTLELGDSALYLCASQGTGDGTQYFGPGTRLTVL.

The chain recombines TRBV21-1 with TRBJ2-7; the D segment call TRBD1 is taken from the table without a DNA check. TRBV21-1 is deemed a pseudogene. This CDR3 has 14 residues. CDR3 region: CASRGQGAVDEQYF. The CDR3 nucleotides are TGTGCCAGCAGGGGACAGGGGGCAGTCGACGAGCAGTACTTC.

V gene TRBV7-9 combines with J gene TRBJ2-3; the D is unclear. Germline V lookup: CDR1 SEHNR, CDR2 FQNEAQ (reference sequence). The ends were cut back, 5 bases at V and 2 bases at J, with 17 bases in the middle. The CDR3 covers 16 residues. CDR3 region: CASSPARPLPTDTQYF. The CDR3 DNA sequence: TGTGCCAGCAGCCCCGCTCGGCCTCTGCCCACAGATACGCAGTATTTT.

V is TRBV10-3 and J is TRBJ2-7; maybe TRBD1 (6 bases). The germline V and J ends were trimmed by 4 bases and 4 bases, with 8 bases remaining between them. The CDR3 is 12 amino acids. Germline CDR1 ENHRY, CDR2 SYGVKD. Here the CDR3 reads CAISGDRYEQYF. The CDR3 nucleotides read TGTGCCATCAGTGGTGACAGGTACGAGCAGTACTTC.

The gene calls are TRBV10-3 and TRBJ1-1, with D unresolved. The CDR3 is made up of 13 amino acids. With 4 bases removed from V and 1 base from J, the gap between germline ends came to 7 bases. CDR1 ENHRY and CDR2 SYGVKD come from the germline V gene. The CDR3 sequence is CAISVEQNTEAFF. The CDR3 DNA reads TGTGCCATCAGTGTCGAGCAGAACACTGAAGCTTTCTTT.

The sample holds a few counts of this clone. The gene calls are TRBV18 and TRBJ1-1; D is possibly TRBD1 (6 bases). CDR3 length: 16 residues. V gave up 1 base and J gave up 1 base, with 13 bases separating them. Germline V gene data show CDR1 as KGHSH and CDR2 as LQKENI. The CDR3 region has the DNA TGTGCCAGCTCACCACGGGGCCAGGGGTCGAACACTGAAGCTTTCTTT. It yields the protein CASSPRGQGSNTEAFF.

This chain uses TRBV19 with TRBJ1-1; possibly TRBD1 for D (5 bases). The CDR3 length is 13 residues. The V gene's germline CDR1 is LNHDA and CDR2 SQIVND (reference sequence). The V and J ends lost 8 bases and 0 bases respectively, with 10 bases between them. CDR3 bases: TGTGCCAGTGCCGACAGAGTGAACACTGAAGCTTTCTTT. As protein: CASADRVNTEAFF.

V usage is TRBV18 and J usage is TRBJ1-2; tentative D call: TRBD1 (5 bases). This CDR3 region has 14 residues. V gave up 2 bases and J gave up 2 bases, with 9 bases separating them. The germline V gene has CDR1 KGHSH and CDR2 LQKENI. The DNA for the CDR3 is TGTGCCAGCTCACCAGGGGACGGCAACTATGGCTACACCTTC. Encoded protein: CASSPGDGNYGYTF.

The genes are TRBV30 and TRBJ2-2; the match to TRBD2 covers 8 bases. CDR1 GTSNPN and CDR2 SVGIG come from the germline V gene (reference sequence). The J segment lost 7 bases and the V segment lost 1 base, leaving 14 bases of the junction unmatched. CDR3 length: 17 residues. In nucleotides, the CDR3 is TGTGCCTGGAGTGGCTCAGGGACTAGGGGTTTTTTCGGGGAGCTGTTTTTT. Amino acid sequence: CAWSGSGTRGFFGELFF.

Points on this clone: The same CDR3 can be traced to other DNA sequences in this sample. The CDR3 nucleotides are TGCGCCAGCAGCCAGTTACGCTCGAGGACCGAGATCCGAAACACCATATATTTT. As protein: CASSQLRSRTEIRNTIYF. The chain links TRBV4-1 to TRBJ1-3; no firm D call. The length of the CDR3 is 18 residues. Germline loops: CDR1 MGHRA, CDR2 YSYEKL. The V gene lost 3 bases and the J gene lost 5 bases, with 23 bases spanning the gap.

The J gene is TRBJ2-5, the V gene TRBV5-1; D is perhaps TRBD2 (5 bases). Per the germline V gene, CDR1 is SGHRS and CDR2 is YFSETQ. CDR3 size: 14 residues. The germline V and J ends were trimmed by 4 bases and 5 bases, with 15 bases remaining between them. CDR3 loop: CASSRGSPRETQYF. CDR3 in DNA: TGCGCCAGCAGCCGGGGAAGTCCCCGGGAGACCCAGTACTTC.

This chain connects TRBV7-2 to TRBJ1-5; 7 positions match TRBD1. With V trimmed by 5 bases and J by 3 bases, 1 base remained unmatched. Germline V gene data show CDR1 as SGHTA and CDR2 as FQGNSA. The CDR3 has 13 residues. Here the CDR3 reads CASSDRVNQPQHF. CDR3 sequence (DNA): TGTGCCAGCAGCGACAGGGTCAATCAGCCCCAGCATTTT.

This CDR3 reads CASRGAGDTYEQYF. In DNA form, the CDR3 reads TGTGCCAGCAGAGGAGCGGGAGATACTTACGAGCAGTACTTC. The chain joins TRBV6-5 to TRBJ2-7, with TRBD2 matching 8 bases. This CDR3 contains 14 residues. V lost 6 bases, J lost 4 bases, and 8 bases stayed unmatched. Germline-derived CDR1 and CDR2 are MNHEY and SVGAGI.

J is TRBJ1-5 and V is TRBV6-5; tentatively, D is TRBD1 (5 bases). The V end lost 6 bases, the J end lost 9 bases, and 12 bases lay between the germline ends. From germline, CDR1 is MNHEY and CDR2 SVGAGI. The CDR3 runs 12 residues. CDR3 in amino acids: CASSHWGGPQHF. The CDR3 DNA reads TGTGCCAGCAGCCACTGGGGGGGGCCCCAGCATTTT.

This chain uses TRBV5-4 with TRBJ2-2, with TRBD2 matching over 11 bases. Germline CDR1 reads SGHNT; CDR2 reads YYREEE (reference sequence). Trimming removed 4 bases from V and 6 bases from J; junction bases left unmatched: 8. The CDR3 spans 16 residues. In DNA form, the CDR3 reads TGTGCCAGCAGCCCCCGACTAGCGGGATCCGCCGGGGAGCTGTTTTTT. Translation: CASSPRLAGSAGELFF.

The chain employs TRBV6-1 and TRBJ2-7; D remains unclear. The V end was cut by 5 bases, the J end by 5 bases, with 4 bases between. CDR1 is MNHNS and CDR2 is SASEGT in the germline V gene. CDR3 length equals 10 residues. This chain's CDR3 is CASSFNEQYF. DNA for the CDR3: TGTGCCAGCAGTTTTAACGAGCAGTACTTC.

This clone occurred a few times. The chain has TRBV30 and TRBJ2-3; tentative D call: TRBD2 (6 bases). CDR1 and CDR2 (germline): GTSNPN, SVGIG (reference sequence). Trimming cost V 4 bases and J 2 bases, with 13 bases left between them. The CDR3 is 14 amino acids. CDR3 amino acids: CAWKSGVNTDTQYF. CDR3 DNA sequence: TGTGCCTGGAAATCGGGAGTTAACACAGATACGCAGTATTTT.

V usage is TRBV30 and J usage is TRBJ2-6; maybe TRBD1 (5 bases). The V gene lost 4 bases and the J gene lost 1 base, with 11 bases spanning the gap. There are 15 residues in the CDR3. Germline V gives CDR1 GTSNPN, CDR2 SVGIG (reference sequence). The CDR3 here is CAWKLPGSGANVLTF. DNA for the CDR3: TGTGCCTGGAAACTACCAGGGTCTGGGGCCAACGTCCTGACTTTC.

The CDR3 sequence: CASSPHTGLAGGRNGELFF. In DNA, the CDR3 is TGCGCCAGCAGCCCCCATACGGGACTAGCGGGAGGGAGAAACGGGGAGCTGTTTTTT. The V call is TRBV4-3, the J call TRBJ2-2; TRBD2 agrees at 16 bases. V gave up 4 bases and J gave up 7 bases; unmatched junction bases: 12. CDR3 length: 19 amino acids. Looked up from germline, CDR1 is LGHNA and CDR2 is YSLEER.

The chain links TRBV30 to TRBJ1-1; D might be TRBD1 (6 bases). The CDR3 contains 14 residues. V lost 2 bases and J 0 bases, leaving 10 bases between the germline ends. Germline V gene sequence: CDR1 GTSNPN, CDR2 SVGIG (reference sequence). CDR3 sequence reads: CAWSRGQMNTEAFF. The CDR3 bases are TGTGCCTGGAGTCGTGGACAGATGAACACTGAAGCTTTCTTT. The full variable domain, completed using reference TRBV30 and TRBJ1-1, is SQTIHQWPATLVQPVGSPLSLECTVEGTSNPNLYWYRQAAGRGLQLLFYSVGIGQISSEVPQNLSASRPQDRQFILSSKKLLLSDSGFYLCAWSRGQMNTEAFFGQGTRLTVV.

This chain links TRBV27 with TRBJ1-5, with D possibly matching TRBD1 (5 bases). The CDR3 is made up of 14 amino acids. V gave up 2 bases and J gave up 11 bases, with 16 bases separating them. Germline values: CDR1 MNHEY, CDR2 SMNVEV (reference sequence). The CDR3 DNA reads TGTGCCAGCAGTTTAAGGGGTATGAGGGAGACCCAGCATTTT. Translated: CASSLRGMRETQHF.

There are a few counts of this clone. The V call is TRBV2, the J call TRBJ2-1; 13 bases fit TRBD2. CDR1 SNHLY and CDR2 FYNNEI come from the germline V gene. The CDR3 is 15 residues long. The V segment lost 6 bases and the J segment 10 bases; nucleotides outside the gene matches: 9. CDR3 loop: CASSPGLAGTQEQFF. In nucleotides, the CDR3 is TGTGCCAGCAGCCCGGGACTAGCGGGAACCCAGGAGCAGTTCTTC.